This T cell receptor beta chain appears in the sequencing data of a study of shared clonotypes between healthy human individuals. Study-wide background: Per-donor plates numbered three CD4 naive, three CD4 memory, two CD8 naive and one CD8 memory.

Repertoires were generated with immunoSEQ multiplex PCR, while TCRdb's copy carries only in-frame clones and drops some. The sample holds about 2.3 million clones, about nine tenths seen once. With 4 bases removed from V and 4 bases from J, the gap between germline ends came to 8 bases. The germline gives CDR1 SQVTM, CDR2 ANQGSEA. This CDR3 region has 13 residues. CD4+ cells yielded CD45RA+ naive and CD45RA-negative memory subsets. Sequenced sample: naive CD4+ T cells from PBMCs. The subset is: CD45RA+ positively selected. This sequence originates from a man aged 18 to 29 in good health. Some clones in this sample may be carry-over from other donors' samples. The chain couples TRBV29-1 to TRBJ2-6; D remains unclear. CDR3 in DNA: TGCAGCGTTGGTGAAGCAGGGGCCAACGTCCTGACTTTC. This encodes CSVGEAGANVLTF.